This T cell receptor beta chain was retrieved from a study of blood T cells in healthy people across ages. Germline V gene data show CDR1 as SGHTA and CDR2 as FQGNSA. The length of the CDR3 is 16 residues. With a J-beta primer mix and a sample-barcoded 5' primer, a second PCR ran 7 to 11 cycles. TCRdb reprocessed the 5' RACE reads via MiXCR and lists one record per CDR3 protein. The data show around 1.7 million distinct CDR3 sequences, roughly 27% seen once. Drawn from each donor were ten milliliters of peripheral blood. Study-wide results and caveats: The authors considered diversity estimates from one million T cells to be underestimates.

The count of this clonotype is one. Its cognate antigen is unknown. This clone may be a read error of a much larger clone one base away. The V and J genes are TRBV7-2 and TRBJ1-2; tentatively, D is TRBD1 (5 bases). Sequenced: blood. The sequence was collected from a woman in her twenties or thirties in good health. CDR3 in amino acids: CASSPGGTRAHYDYTF. DNA for the CDR3: TGTGCCAGCAGCCCGGGCGGGACCCGGGCGCACTATGACTACACCTTC.